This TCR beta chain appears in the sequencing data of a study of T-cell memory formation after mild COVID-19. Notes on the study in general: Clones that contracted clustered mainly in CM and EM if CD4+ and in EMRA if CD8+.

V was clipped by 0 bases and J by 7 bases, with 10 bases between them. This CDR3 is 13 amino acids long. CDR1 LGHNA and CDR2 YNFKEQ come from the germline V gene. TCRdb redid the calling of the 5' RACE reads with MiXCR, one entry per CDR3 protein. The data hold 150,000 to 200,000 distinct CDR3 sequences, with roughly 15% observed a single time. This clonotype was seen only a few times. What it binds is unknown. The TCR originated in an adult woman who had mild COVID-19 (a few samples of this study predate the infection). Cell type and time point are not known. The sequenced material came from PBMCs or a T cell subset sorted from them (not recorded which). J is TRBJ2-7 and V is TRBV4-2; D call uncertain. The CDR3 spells CASSQDLTLEQYF. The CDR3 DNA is TGTGCCAGCAGCCAAGATTTGACTCTTGAGCAGTACTTC.